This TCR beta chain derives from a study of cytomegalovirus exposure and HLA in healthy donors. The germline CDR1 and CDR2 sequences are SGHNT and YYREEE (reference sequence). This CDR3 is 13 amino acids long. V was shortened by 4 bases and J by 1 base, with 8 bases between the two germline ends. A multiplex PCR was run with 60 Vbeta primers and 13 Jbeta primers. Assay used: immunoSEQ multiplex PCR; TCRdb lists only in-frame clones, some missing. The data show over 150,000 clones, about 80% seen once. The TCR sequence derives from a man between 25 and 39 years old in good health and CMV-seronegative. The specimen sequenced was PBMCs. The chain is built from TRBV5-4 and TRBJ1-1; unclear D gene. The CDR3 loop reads CASSPLSNTEAFF. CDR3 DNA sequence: TGTGCCAGCAGCCCCCTCTCGAACACTGAAGCTTTCTTT.